Described below is a single T cell receptor (beta chain) sequence and its context. No antigen is known for it. This record belongs to a study of blood T cells in healthy people across ages. Study conclusions and caveats: Fewer expanded clones and more diversity marked long-lived versus aged donors.

Germline CDR1 is SGHNT and CDR2 is YYREEE (reference sequence). With 0 bases clipped from V and 8 bases from J, the junction kept 7 bases outside the gene matches. The CDR3 has 15 amino acids. The second PCR ran roughly 7 to 12 cycles with a sample-barcoded 5' primer and J-beta primers. Sequencing recovered at least 2.5 million CDR3-containing paired-end reads from each sample. TCRdb re-analysed the 5' RACE reads in MiXCR, keeping a single row per CDR3 protein. The sample has about 970,000 distinct CDR3 sequences; around 54% are singletons. The specimen sequenced was blood. This TCR was sampled from a woman aged 60-70 years in good health. V is TRBV5-4 and J is TRBJ2-1; 8 nucleotides match TRBD2. The CDR3: CASSLELAEYDEQFF. As DNA, the CDR3 is TGTGCCAGCAGCTTGGAACTAGCGGAATACGATGAGCAGTTCTTC. The complete variable domain, with remaining parts taken from reference TRBV5-4 and TRBJ2-1, reads ETGVTQSPTHLIKTRGQQVTLRCSSQSGHNTVSWYQQALGQGPQFIFQYYREEENGRGNFPPRFSGLQFPNYSSELNVNALELDDSALYLCASSLELAEYDEQFFGPGTRLTVL.